One TCR beta chain is described in this entry. Its antigen is not known. The repertoire was sequenced with immunoSEQ multiplex PCR; TCRdb's copy has only in-frame clones and lacks some. The repertoire includes 110,000 or so clones, 80% to 90% of them detected once, and just under 9.5% sits in the top ten. The source of the sample is a study of T cell responses to AZD1222 COVID-19 vaccine. Regarding the study as a whole: Mostly white British, mostly female donors; authors suggested clonal diversity may be underestimated. Nearly half of spike-specific TCRs reportedly target variant regions that are unmutated in the B.1.351 and B.1.1.7 variants.

The CDR3 is 14 amino acids. Looked up from germline, CDR1 is SGHRS and CDR2 is YFSETQ. Trimming shortened V by 9 bases and J by 3 bases, and 19 bases separated the two germline ends. This receptor was taken from an adult in good health. The sample consisted of peripheral blood, taken on day 0 of AZD1222 vaccination. The gene calls are TRBV5-1 and TRBJ2-7; D perhaps matches TRBD1 (6 bases). CDR3 region: CAIIDRSLFYEQYF. CDR3 coding DNA: TGCGCCATCATCGACAGGAGCCTATTCTACGAGCAGTACTTC.